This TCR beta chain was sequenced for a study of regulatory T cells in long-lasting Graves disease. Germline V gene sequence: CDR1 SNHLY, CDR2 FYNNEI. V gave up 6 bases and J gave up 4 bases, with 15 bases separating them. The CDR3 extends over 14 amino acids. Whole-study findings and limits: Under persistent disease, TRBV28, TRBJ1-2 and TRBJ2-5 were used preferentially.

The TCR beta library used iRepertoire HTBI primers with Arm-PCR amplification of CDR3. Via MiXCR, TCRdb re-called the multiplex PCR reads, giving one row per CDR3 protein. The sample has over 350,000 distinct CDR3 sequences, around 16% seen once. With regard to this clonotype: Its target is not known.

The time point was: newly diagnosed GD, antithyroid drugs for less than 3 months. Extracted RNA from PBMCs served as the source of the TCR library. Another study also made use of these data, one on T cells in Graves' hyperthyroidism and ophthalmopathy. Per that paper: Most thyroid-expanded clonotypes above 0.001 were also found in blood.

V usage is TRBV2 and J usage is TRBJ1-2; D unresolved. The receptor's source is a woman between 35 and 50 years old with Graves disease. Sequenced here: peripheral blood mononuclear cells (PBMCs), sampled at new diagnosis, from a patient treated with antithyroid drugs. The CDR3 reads CASSDRLRTYGYTF. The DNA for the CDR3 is TGTGCCAGCAGCGATCGCTTACGAACCTATGGCTACACCTTC.